This passage covers 9 T cell receptor beta chains from one sample sequenced in a study of blood T cell repertoires in COVID-19. Generated by immunoSEQ multiplex PCR, the TCRdb table keeps only in-frame clones and is missing some. The sample consists of over 120,000 clones, roughly 90% of them appearing once. Specimen: PBMCs or T cells enriched from blood (not recorded which). All receptors derive from a man aged 50-59 years who had recovered from COVID-19.

V and J are TRBV7-2 and TRBJ2-7; 7 bases agree with TRBD2. V was pared by 5 bases and J by 4 bases, with 11 bases of the junction left unmatched. CDR1 and CDR2 from the germline V gene are SGHTA and FQGNSA. The CDR3 runs 15 residues. DNA of the CDR3: TGTGCCAGCAGCGCCGTTTGGGGGGGGGATTACGAGCAGTACGTC. It yields the protein CASSAVWGGDYEQYV.

The chain combines TRBV7-9 with TRBJ1-2, with a possible D match to TRBD1 (5 bases). The CDR3 covers 13 residues. Germline values: CDR1 SEHNR, CDR2 FQNEAQ (reference sequence). V lost 5 bases to trimming and J lost 4 bases, with 11 bases between them. The DNA of the CDR3 is TGTGCCAGCAGCCTACAGGTTTCCTATGGCTACACCTTC. Its protein product is CASSLQVSYGYTF.

This rearrangement joins TRBV29-1 to TRBJ1-1; D uncertain. CDR1 and CDR2 (germline): SQVTM, ANQGSEA. The CDR3 runs 11 residues. Deletions cut 4 bases from V and 4 bases from J, with 7 bases between. The DNA for the CDR3 is TGCAGCGTTGTAAGGAGCACTGAAGCTTTCTTT. Translation: CSVVRSTEAFF.

This CDR3 is CASSHTGVAFF. For the CDR3, the DNA is TGTGCCAGCAGCCATACAGGGGTAGCTTTCTTT. The chain is built from TRBV3-1 (or the pseudogene TRBV3-2) and TRBJ1-1; 7 positions match TRBD1. This CDR3 has 11 amino acids. V lost 3 bases and J lost 10; bases outside the gene matches: 2. Germline assignment: CDR1 LGHDT and CDR2 YNNKEL (reference sequence).

With respect to this clone: The sample holds other DNA sequences that translate to the same CDR3. This chain links TRBV9 with TRBJ1-2; TRBD1 might be the D (5 bases). V was clipped by 3 bases and J by 4 bases, with 10 bases between them. The germline CDR1 and CDR2 sequences are SGDLS and YYNGEE. CDR3 length: 13 amino acids. The DNA for the CDR3 is TGTGCCAGCAGCGCAACAGGTGTCTATGGCTACACCTTC. Protein: CASSATGVYGYTF.

The chain joins TRBV3-1 (or the pseudogene TRBV3-2) to TRBJ1-5; weak D call: TRBD1 (6 bases). The V end was cut by 4 bases, the J end by 3 bases, with 10 bases between. This CDR3 is built from 14 residues. Germline V gene sequence: CDR1 LGHDT, CDR2 YNNKEL (reference sequence). The CDR3 reads CASSLRDNNQPQHF. The CDR3 bases are TGTGCCAGCAGCCTCCGGGACAACAATCAGCCCCAGCATTTT.

The chain couples TRBV6-2 or TRBV6-3 to TRBJ2-4; 9 bases align to TRBD1. The CDR3 consists of 16 residues. Looked up from germline, CDR1 is MNHEY and CDR2 is SVGEGT. The ends lost 0 bases at V and 8 bases at J; junction bases unmatched: 8. CDR3 coding DNA: TGTGCCAGCAGTTACTCATACCGGGACAGGGTCCACATTCAGTACTTC. It translates to CASSYSYRDRVHIQYF.

This clone has only one observation. The V gene is TRBV3-1 (or the pseudogene TRBV3-2), the J gene TRBJ2-1; 7 bases agree with TRBD2. This CDR3 is 14 amino acids long. Looked up from germline, CDR1 is LGHDT and CDR2 is YNNKEL (reference sequence). V trimming: 6 bases; J trimming: 6 bases; junction bases outside the gene matches: 8. In nucleotides, the CDR3 is TGTGCCAGCAGTCGCGGGAGCCTCCCCAATGAGCAGTTCTTC. Protein product: CASSRGSLPNEQFF.

This clone was detected only once. CDR3 nucleotides: TGTGCCAGCAGCCAGGACGACAGGGACGGAAATTCACCCCTCCACTTT. The encoded protein is CASSQDDRDGNSPLHF. This chain joins TRBV3-1 (or the pseudogene TRBV3-2) and TRBJ1-6, with 7 positions matching TRBD1. The CDR3 runs to 16 residues. Germline V lookup: CDR1 LGHDT, CDR2 YNNKEL (reference sequence). Unmatched junction bases numbered 9, after V lost 3 bases and J lost 7 bases.